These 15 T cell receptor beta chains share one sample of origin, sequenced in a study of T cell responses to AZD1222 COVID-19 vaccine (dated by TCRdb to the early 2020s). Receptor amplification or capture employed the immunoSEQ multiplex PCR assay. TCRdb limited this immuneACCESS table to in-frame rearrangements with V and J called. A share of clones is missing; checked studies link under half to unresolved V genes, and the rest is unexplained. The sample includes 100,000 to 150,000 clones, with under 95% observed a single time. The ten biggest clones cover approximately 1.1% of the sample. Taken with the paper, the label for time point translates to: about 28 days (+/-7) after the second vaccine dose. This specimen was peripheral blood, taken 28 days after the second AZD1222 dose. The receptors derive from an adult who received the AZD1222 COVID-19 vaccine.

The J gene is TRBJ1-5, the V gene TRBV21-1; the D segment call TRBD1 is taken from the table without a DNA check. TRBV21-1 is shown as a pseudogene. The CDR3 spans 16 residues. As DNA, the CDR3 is TGTGCCAGCAGCAAGGGCGGCCCAGGGGGCAATCAGCCCCAGCATTTT. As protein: CASSKGGPGGNQPQHF.

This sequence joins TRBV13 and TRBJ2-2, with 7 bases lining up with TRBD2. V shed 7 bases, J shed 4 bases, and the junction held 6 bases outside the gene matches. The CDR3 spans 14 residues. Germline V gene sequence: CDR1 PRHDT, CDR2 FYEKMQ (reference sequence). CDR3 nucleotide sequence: TGTGCCAGCAATGAGCGGGATATCACCGGGGAGCTGTTTTTT. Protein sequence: CASNERDITGELFF.

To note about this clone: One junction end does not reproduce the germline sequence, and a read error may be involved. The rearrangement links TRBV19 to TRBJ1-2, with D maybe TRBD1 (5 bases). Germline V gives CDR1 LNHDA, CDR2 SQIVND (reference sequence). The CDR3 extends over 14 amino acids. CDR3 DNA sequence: TGTGCCAATAGTATTTTGGCAGGGACGGATGGCTACACCTTC. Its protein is CANSILAGTDGYTF.

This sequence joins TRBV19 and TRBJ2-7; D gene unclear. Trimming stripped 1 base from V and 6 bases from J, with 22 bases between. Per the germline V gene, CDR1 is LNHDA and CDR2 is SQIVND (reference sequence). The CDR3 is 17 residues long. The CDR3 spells CASSIARLVRPAFEQYF. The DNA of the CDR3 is TGTGCCAGTAGTATAGCCCGGCTCGTCAGGCCGGCATTCGAGCAGTACTTC. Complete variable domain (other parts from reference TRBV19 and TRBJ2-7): DGGITQSPKYLFRKEGQNVTLSCEQNLNHDAMYWYRQDPGQGLRLIYYSQIVNDFQKGDIAEGYSVSREKKESFPLTVTSAQKNPTAFYLCASSIARLVRPAFEQYFGPGTRLTVT.

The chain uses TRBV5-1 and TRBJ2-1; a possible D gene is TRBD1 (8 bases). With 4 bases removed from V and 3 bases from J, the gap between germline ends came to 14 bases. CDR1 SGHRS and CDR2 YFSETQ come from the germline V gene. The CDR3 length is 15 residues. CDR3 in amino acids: CASSATGGVYNEQFF. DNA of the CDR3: TGCGCCAGCAGCGCTACAGGGGGGGTCTACAATGAGCAGTTCTTC.

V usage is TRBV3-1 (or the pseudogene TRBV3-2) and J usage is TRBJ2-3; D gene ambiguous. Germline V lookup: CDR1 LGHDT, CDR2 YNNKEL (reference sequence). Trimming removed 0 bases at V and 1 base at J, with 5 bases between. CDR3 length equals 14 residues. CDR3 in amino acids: CASSQDLRTDTQYF. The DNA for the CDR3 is TGTGCCAGCAGCCAAGACTTACGCACAGATACGCAGTATTTT.

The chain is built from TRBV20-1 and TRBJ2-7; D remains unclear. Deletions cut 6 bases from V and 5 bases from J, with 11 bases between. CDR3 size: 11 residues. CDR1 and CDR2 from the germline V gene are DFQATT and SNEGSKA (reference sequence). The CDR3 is CSALWSHEQYF. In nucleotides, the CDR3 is TGCAGTGCCCTTTGGTCTCACGAGCAGTACTTC.

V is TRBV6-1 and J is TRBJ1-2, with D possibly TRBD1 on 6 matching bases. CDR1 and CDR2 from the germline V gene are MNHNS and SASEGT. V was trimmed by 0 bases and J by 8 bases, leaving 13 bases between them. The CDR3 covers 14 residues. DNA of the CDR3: TGTGCCAGCAGTGAAGCGCAGTGGGGGCGAGGCTACACCTTC. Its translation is CASSEAQWGRGYTF.

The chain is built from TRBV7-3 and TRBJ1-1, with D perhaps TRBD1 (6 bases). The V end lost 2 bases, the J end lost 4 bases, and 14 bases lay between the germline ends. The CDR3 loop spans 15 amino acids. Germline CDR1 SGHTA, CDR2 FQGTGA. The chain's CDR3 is CASSLGTTGTTEAFF. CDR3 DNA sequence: TGTGCCAGCAGCTTAGGAACGACAGGAACCACTGAAGCTTTCTTT.

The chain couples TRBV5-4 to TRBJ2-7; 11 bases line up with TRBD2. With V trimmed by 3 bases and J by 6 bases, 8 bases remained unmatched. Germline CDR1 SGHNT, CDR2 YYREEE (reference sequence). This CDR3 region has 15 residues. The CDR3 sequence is CASSWGRTSGSEQYF. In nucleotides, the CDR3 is TGTGCCAGCAGCTGGGGGCGGACTAGCGGGTCCGAGCAGTACTTC.

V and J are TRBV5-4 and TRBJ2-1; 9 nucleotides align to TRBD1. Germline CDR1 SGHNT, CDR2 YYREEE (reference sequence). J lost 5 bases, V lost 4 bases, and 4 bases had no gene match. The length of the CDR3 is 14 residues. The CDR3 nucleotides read TGTGCCAGCAGCCCCGGGACAGGGAACAATGAGCAGTTCTTC. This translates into CASSPGTGNNEQFF.

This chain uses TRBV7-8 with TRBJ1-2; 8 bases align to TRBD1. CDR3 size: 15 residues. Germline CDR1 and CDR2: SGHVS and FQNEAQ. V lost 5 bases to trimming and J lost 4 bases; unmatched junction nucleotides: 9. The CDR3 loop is CASSRDQGAGYGYTF. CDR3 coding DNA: TGTGCCAGCAGCCGAGACCAGGGGGCGGGCTATGGCTACACCTTC.

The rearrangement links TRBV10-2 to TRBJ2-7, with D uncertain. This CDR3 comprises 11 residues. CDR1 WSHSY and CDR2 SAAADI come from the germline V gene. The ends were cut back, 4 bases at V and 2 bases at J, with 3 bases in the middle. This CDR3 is CASSGAYEQYF. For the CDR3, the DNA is TGCGCCAGCAGTGGGGCCTACGAGCAGTACTTC.

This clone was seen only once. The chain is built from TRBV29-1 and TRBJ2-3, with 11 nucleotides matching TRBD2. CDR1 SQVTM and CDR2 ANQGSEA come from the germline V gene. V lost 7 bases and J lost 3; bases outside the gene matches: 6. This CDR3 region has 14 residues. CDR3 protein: CSEAGTSGTDTQYF. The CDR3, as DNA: TGCAGCGAGGCCGGGACTAGCGGTACAGATACGCAGTATTTT.

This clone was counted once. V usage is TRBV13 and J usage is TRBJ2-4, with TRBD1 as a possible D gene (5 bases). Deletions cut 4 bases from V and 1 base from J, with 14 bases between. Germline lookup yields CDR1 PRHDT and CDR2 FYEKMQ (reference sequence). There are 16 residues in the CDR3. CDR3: CASSWGQGSAKNIQYF. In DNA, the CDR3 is TGTGCCAGCAGCTGGGGCCAGGGCTCCGCCAAAAACATTCAGTACTTC.